This T cell receptor (beta chain) emerged from a study of early T cells in non-severe SARS-CoV-2 infection. Study overall: Chains were unpaired, as sequencing was done on bulk RNA from unsorted whole blood.

Individual cDNA molecules carried attached unique molecular identifiers. Via MiXCR, TCRdb re-called the 5' RACE reads, giving one row per CDR3 protein. The table lists approximately 42,000 distinct CDR3 sequences, roughly 7.1% of them singletons. Notes on the study in general: Private and CD4 specificities were missed by VDJdb matching, which favored anti-spike CD8 responses.

In regard to this clonotype: The antigen is undetermined.

Sequenced: whole blood. The clonotype originates from an adult who was a healthcare worker with PCR-confirmed SARS-CoV-2 infection or an uninfected control (not recorded which).

CDR3 sequence reads: CASTPEDHYGYTF. The DNA for the CDR3 is TGCGCCAGCACCCCGGAGGACCACTATGGCTACACCTTC. This chain joins TRBV5-1 and TRBJ1-2; no reliable D call. V was pared by 6 bases and J by 3 bases, with 12 bases between. From germline, CDR1 is SGHRS and CDR2 YFSETQ. The CDR3 is 13 amino acids.